Given below is one TCR beta chain in context. What this receptor recognizes is not known. No quality values exist for individual bases; no much larger clone is one base distant. The data stem from a study of cytomegalovirus exposure and HLA in healthy donors (dated by TCRdb to 2016 to 2017). Turning to the overall study: An earlier analysis of 587 of the donors reported roughly 300 Gb of sequence data and 90 million to 120 million unique TCR beta sequences obtained from around 190 million T cells. An early release covering some 640 HLA-typed donors comprised about 320 gigabases of sequencing data and tens of millions of unique TCR sequences. Donor age, sex, ethnicity and CMV serostatus were compiled together with the repertoire data. The study aimed to test whether signatures of past pathogen exposure could be identified by cataloging public T cell receptors. A later genetic analysis took genome-wide SNP genotypes for 398 of the 666 donors and used that subset as a discovery cohort. Roughly 5 DR-DQ haplotypes were treated as single units for association and clustering because of strong linkage in the cohort. Both class I and class II loci were covered by HLA typing, at four-digit resolution. In the later analysis, no new phenotypic data were used to find candidate immune exposures; instead, reliance was placed on TCR beta sequences and their occurrence across donors. Along with the roughly 670-subject first cohort, a separate validation cohort of over a hundred different subjects was used. All discovery cohort repertoires had been generated on a single sequencing platform. An earlier analysis of around 640 of the donors used high-throughput TCR beta sequencing to judge whether each TCR beta V gene segment behaved as functional or pseudogenic. To study patterns of TCR occurrence, a later analysis re-analyzed previously published TCR beta repertoires from around 700 donors and added high-resolution HLA genotyping. Typing coverage varied by locus: 629-630 donors for A, B, C, DRB1 and DQB1; around 560 for DQA1; more than 600 for DPA1; roughly 450 for DPB1. The genetic ancestry cluster associated with self-reported Caucasian donors included 81% of the 398 genotyped donors. The study profiled the T cell repertoires of 500 to 800 subjects by immunosequencing and related them to cytomegalovirus serostatus. To predict cytomegalovirus infection status, the study brought together high-throughput TCR immunosequencing, statistical association of individual TCRs with disease status, and machine learning. Among a few hundred genotyped donors of the cohort, an average of around 240,000 unique TCR beta nucleotide sequences were sequenced per donor, 15% to 20% of them non-productive. Overall results and qualifications from the work: The only immune exposure information available for the cohort was CMV serostatus. A cluster of highly shared sequence variants was judged likely to represent a technical artifact of the sequencing pipeline. Several of the top co-occurrence clusters appeared to be linked to parvovirus B19, influenza, CMV and Epstein-Barr virus, according to a later analysis. In a later genetic analysis, fewer N-insertions in productive TCRs were reported among donors in an Asian-associated ancestry cluster than the roughly 700-donor mean. Because the 87-base-pair reads could not distinguish some IMGT-functional V segments, including TRBV6-2 and TRBV6-3, those segments were excluded. In a later analysis, TCR association rates were found to vary across HLA loci, with the most associated TCRs seen for DRB1 alleles and the fewest for HLA-C alleles. The cohort was sequenced for TCR beta chains only, and without alpha or paired-chain data the features that could be detected were limited. A later genetic analysis associated a missense DCLRE1C variant with V-gene and J-gene trimming of TCR beta chains, and an independent cohort replicated the association. Because counts were too low, around 18 rarely observed V segments, including chromosome 9 orphons, were left out of the earlier analysis of 587 of the donors. In vitro tests confirmed that a few of the cytomegalovirus-associated TCR beta chains recognize cytomegalovirus antigens. In the study, approximately 150 TCR beta chains were listed as associated with cytomegalovirus. The authors suggested that the approach could potentially be generalized to other disease states and immunological phenotypes. Most TCR sequences were seen in very few donors, while some public TCRs were found in many individuals. Assigning TCR associations to individual alleles was difficult when HLA alleles, especially DR and DQ, strongly co-occurred. Linkage disequilibrium might explain the correlated functional status among segregating V segments, but an unknown experimental factor could not be ruled out. The classifier was reported to diagnose cytomegalovirus status with high specificity and sensitivity in both the original cohort and the validation cohort. A further reported finding was that TCR beta sequences accurately predicted the HLA-A and HLA-B alleles for most subjects in the first cohort. In an earlier analysis of fewer than 700 of the donors, most TCR beta V segments appeared in productive rearrangements about 90% or about 30% of the time, broadly matching IMGT annotations. Because HLA typing was unavailable for some donors at each locus, only the typed subset was used in association tests. Presence/absence analyses assumed roughly uniform sequencing depth across donors, an assumption that may not hold. According to a later analysis, most CMV-associated TCR beta chains appeared to be HLA-restricted, and the HLA associations seemed to be driven largely by CMV exposure. In a later analysis, HLA-associated TCR beta chains showed more clonal expansion and lower generation probabilities than non-associated chains that were equally common. Specific HLA alleles were associated with 15,000 to 20,000 TCR beta sequences at a false discovery rate of 0.05 in a later analysis.

Trimming at the junction amounts to 4 bases on V and 5 bases on J, and the germline ends lie 15 bases apart. The CDR3 measures 15 amino acids from cysteine to phenylalanine. Only the CDR3 part of the read is kept: 45 bases, read in frame from the first base. The germline V gene yields KGHSH for CDR1 and LQKENI for CDR2. The library was produced with the immunoSEQ multiplex PCR assay. For the multiplex PCR, a mixture combining 60 forward primers for TCR Vbeta segments and 13 reverse primers for TCR Jbeta segments was used. The CDR3 region of rearranged TCR beta genes was amplified from genomic DNA with a multiplex PCR assay. Amplified TCR beta libraries were sequenced as 87-base-pair reads on the Illumina HiSeq System. Under the source paper's analysis protocol: A later analysis tallied some 79 million unique TCR beta chains across the 700 or so repertoires, and around 9.9 million of those chains were shared by two or more donors. A nearest-neighbor algorithm error-corrected the raw reads and collapsed the reads into unique sequences, merging closely related sequences to remove PCR and sequencing errors. Alignment of CDR3 sequences to IMGT reference sequences was used to assign V, D and J gene segments. For a sequence to be retained, at least a six-nucleotide match to both a V gene segment and a J gene segment was required. A rearrangement counted as productive if the CDR3 had no stop codons and remained in frame with V and J, and every other rearrangement counted as non-productive. Following IMGT convention, CDR3 was defined as the stretch from the second conserved V-encoded cysteine to the conserved J-encoded phenylalanine. In an earlier analysis of 500 to 650 of the donors, sequences lacking an unambiguous match to a single V gene segment were excluded. An earlier analysis of roughly 590 of the donors called V segments functional above 56.7% productive rearrangements and segregating when the between-donor standard deviation exceeded 5%. A statistical classification framework was developed to diagnose cytomegalovirus status using the catalog of TCR beta chain sequences. A later analysis assigned V and J genes by comparing TCR nucleotide sequences with IMGT/GENE-DB human TR gene sequences. Using the TCRdist pipeline, a later analysis assigned CDR3 sequences along with most-parsimonious VDJ recombination scenarios. In a later analysis, each TCR beta chain was defined by its CDR3 amino acid sequence together with its V-gene family, and reads lacking a unique V-gene family were excluded. In a later analysis, nearly 600 highly shared, low-generation-probability nucleotide sequences were removed to address suspected cross-contamination and a sequencing artifact. In a later analysis, a clonal expansion index was calculated for each public chain from normalized within-repertoire ranks of inferred template counts. Generation probabilities in a later analysis came from a VDJ recombination model fitted to out-of-frame rearrangements, and those results were checked against IGoR. A later analysis scored TCR-TCR, TCR-HLA and TCR-CMV co-occurrence with hypergeometric tests, applying a repertoire-size bias correction to TCR pairs. In a later analysis, false discovery rates were estimated by permuting HLA or CMV assignments 20 times. In a later analysis, co-occurring TCRs were grouped with DBSCAN, and TCRdist sequence similarity was added when clustering was performed within HLA-allele-positive subsets. Co-occurrence clustering excluded repertoires with fewer than 30,000 or more than 120,000 public chains, plus five with anomalous nucleotide sharing. The source is immuneACCESS, and TCRdb retained only in-frame sequences with V and J called. Part of the clones is not carried over; for the studies checked, unresolved V genes explain less than half of this, and the remainder is unexplained. V and J calls and clone size come straight from that table; D and trimming were deduced from the DNA. Recorded for this sample are 45,000 to 70,000 clones; 70% to 85% of them occurred a single time. The ten largest clones capture 2.9% of the sample.

The cohort comprised more than 550 healthy bone marrow donors. All cohort members were sampled while nominally healthy, although unrecorded immune exposures were likely present. The donor was CMV seronegative and was included in the group of approximately 350 seronegative cohort members. A peripheral blood sample was provided by each donor, and peripheral blood mononuclear cells were used for TCR beta sequencing. Genomic DNA extraction from the blood cell samples was performed with the Qiagen DNeasy Blood Extraction Kit. The sequenced sample consisted of PBMCs. The TCR comes from a man in his fifties in good health and CMV-seronegative. Recombination connected TRBV18 to TRBJ1-5, with TRBD1 perhaps the D gene, on 5 matching bases. The base sequence is TGTGCCAGCTCACACACCCGGGGGGAGGATCAGCCCCAGCATTTT. Translated, this is CASSHTRGEDQPQHF. Where the CDR3 stops, the reference TRBV18 and TRBJ1-5 genes take over; the full variable domain is NAGVMQNPRHLVRRRGQEARLRCSPMKGHSHVYWYRQLPEEGLKFMVYLQKENIIDESGMPKERFSAEFPKEGPSILRIQQVVRGDSAAYFCASSHTRGEDQPQHFGDGTRLSIL.